The 29 T cell receptor beta chains below were found in one sample sequenced in a study of blood T cell repertoires in COVID-19. The table came from immunoSEQ multiplex PCR; TCRdb's copy has only in-frame clones and leaves some out. The sample lists approximately 440,000 clones; roughly 88% were seen once. Sequenced input: PBMCs or T cells enriched from blood (not recorded which). The source is a man aged 18 to 30 who had recovered from COVID-19.

CDR3 in amino acids: CASSLGGIGYTF. The CDR3 DNA is TGTGCCAGCAGCTTAGGGGGGATTGGCTACACCTTC. V gene TRBV27 combines with J gene TRBJ1-2, with a possible D match to TRBD1 (6 bases). CDR3 size: 12 residues. Germline V lookup: CDR1 MNHEY, CDR2 SMNVEV (reference sequence). Trimming removed 6 bases from V and 7 bases from J, with 12 bases in between.

The chain uses TRBV29-1 and TRBJ1-4; no definite D call. The CDR3 sequence is 17 residues long. V lost 6 bases and J 0 bases, leaving 20 bases between the germline ends. CDR1 SQVTM and CDR2 ANQGSEA come from the germline V gene. The CDR3 spells CSVSNAGISATNEKLFF. CDR3 coding DNA: TGCAGCGTCTCAAATGCGGGGATTTCTGCAACTAATGAAAAACTGTTTTTT.

CDR3 nucleotides: TGTGCCAGCAGCCTGGGAGTTGAGCAGTACTTC. Its protein is CASSLGVEQYF. This chain joins TRBV7-9 and TRBJ2-7; the D gene is possibly TRBD2 (5 bases). This CDR3 is built from 11 residues. Germline values: CDR1 SEHNR, CDR2 FQNEAQ (reference sequence). V lost 5 bases to trimming and J lost 7 bases, with 9 bases between them.

The chain links TRBV5-4 to TRBJ1-1; D is perhaps TRBD1 (6 bases). CDR1 and CDR2 from the germline V gene are SGHNT and YYREEE (reference sequence). The CDR3 length is 15 residues. Trimming left V 1 base short and J 4 bases short, with 14 bases between. This CDR3 reads CASSLSSQGTTEAFF. For the CDR3, the DNA is TGTGCCAGCAGCTTGTCATCACAGGGTACCACTGAAGCTTTCTTT.

The chain carries TRBV19 and TRBJ1-4; TRBD1 matches at 7 bases. In germline, CDR1 is LNHDA, CDR2 SQIVND (reference sequence). J gave up 7 bases and V 4 bases, and 9 bases lay outside the gene matches. This CDR3 spans 15 amino acids. Here the CDR3 DNA reads TGTGCCAGTAGTAGAGGGACGGGACAGCGTGAAAAACTGTTTTTT. Its translation: CASSRGTGQREKLFF.

The CDR3 coding sequence is TGTGCCAGCAGACCACCACGGATGACACATCCTCCCTACAATGAGCAGTTCTTC. Its protein product is CASRPPRMTHPPYNEQFF. This chain uses TRBV28 with TRBJ2-1; D unclear. CDR3 length: 18 amino acids. Germline V gene sequence: CDR1 MDHEN, CDR2 SYDVKM. Trimming shortened V by 6 bases and J by 2 bases, and 23 bases separated the two germline ends.

The chain combines TRBV5-1 with TRBJ1-6; tentative D call: TRBD1 (5 bases). Trimming shortened V by 0 bases and J by 0 bases, and 10 bases separated the two germline ends. The CDR3 length is 17 residues. From germline, CDR1 is SGHRS and CDR2 YFSETQ. The CDR3 DNA sequence: TGCGCCAGCAGCTTGGGGGGCCGAAGCTCCTATAATTCACCCCTCCACTTT. The encoded protein is CASSLGGRSSYNSPLHF.

The V and J genes are TRBV10-2 and TRBJ1-2; 12 bases agree with TRBD1. The V gene's germline CDR1 is WSHSY and CDR2 SAAADI. The CDR3 runs 14 residues. The J segment lost 8 bases and the V segment lost 7 bases, leaving 8 bases of the junction unmatched. This chain's CDR3 is CASKEGTGGQGYTF. The CDR3 region has the DNA TGCGCCAGCAAAGAGGGGACAGGGGGCCAGGGCTACACCTTC.

V usage is TRBV9 and J usage is TRBJ1-1; the D gene is possibly TRBD1 (6 bases). The length of the CDR3 is 15 residues. V was pared by 0 bases and J by 4 bases, with 13 bases between. Germline V gives CDR1 SGDLS, CDR2 YYNGEE. CDR3 sequence (DNA): TGTGCCAGCAGCGTAGACGGGGGGCGCTTCACTGAAGCTTTCTTT. Translated, it gives CASSVDGGRFTEAFF.

The chain employs TRBV4-1 and TRBJ1-1; 7 bases match TRBD1. The V segment lost 4 bases and the J segment 11 bases; nucleotides outside the gene matches: 10. The germline V gene has CDR1 MGHRA and CDR2 YSYEKL. The CDR3 sequence is 13 residues long. CDR3 coding DNA: TGCGCCAGCAGCCTAGCAACAGGGGTTAAGGCTTTCTTT. This translates into CASSLATGVKAFF.

The J gene is TRBJ1-1, the V gene TRBV5-1; TRBD1 aligns across 9 bases. The CDR3 totals 16 residues. Per the germline V gene, CDR1 is SGHRS and CDR2 is YFSETQ. After removal of 4 bases from V and 5 bases from J, the junction contained 12 bases not matched to a gene. The DNA for the CDR3 is TGCGCCAGCAGCCAGAAAACAGGGGGCGCGTGGACTGAAGCTTTCTTT. As protein: CASSQKTGGAWTEAFF.

The V call is TRBV27, the J call TRBJ2-1; 9 positions match TRBD1. This CDR3 region has 14 residues. Germline V CDR1 and CDR2: MNHEY, SMNVEV (reference sequence). J was trimmed by 8 bases and V by 6 bases; bases with no gene match: 8. CDR3 amino acids: CASRKQGALDEQFF. The CDR3 nucleotides are TGTGCCAGCAGGAAACAGGGGGCGCTGGATGAGCAGTTCTTC.

A single count supports this clone. This chain uses TRBV5-4 with TRBJ2-1; possibly TRBD2 for D (6 bases). V gave up 4 bases and J gave up 4 bases, with 15 bases separating them. Germline-derived CDR1 and CDR2 are SGHNT and YYREEE (reference sequence). This CDR3 is built from 15 residues. The CDR3 region is CASSRGRERYNEQFF. CDR3 bases: TGTGCCAGCAGCCGGGGCCGGGAGCGGTACAATGAGCAGTTCTTC.

The chain is built from TRBV27 and TRBJ2-7; 11 bases agree with TRBD2. The germline gives CDR1 MNHEY, CDR2 SMNVEV (reference sequence). V shed 5 bases and J 2 bases; nucleotides not matched to a gene: 20. The CDR3 has 20 amino acids. CDR3 protein: CASSVRPGLAVKSSPYEQYF. CDR3 in DNA: TGTGCCAGCAGTGTCCGACCGGGACTAGCGGTTAAGTCTTCCCCCTACGAGCAGTACTTC.

The V gene is TRBV28, the J gene TRBJ1-5, with D possibly being TRBD1 (6 bases). Germline assignment: CDR1 MDHEN and CDR2 SYDVKM. The CDR3 loop spans 19 amino acids. The V gene lost 2 bases and the J gene lost 4 bases, with 24 bases spanning the gap. The CDR3 DNA reads as TGTGCCAGCAGTTTACCACGACAGGACTGGGGTCGGGGTAATCAGCCCCAGCATTTT. This sequence encodes CASSLPRQDWGRGNQPQHF.

V and J are TRBV10-3 and TRBJ2-7, with D maybe TRBD2 (6 bases). Looked up from germline, CDR1 is ENHRY and CDR2 is SYGVKD. There are 13 residues in the CDR3. V was cut by 0 bases and J by 3 bases, with 6 bases left in between. This CDR3 is CAISESTSYEQYF. CDR3 nucleotide sequence: TGTGCCATCAGTGAGTCGACTAGCTACGAGCAGTACTTC.

The chain carries TRBV7-3 and TRBJ2-3; 10 bases agree with TRBD2. The V gene's germline CDR1 is SGHTA and CDR2 FQGTGA. The V gene end was trimmed by 5 bases and the J gene end by 6 bases; junction bases not matched to a gene: 8. This CDR3 comprises 15 residues. CDR3 loop: CASSPSGGAMDTQYF. CDR3 coding DNA: TGTGCCAGCAGCCCGAGCGGGGGGGCAATGGATACGCAGTATTTT.

As for this clone: The sample holds other DNA sequences that translate to the same CDR3. V gene TRBV15 combines with J gene TRBJ1-6, with D possibly TRBD1 on 6 matching bases. Trimming removed 0 bases at V and 6 bases at J, with 9 bases between. Germline lookup yields CDR1 LNHNV and CDR2 YYDKDF (reference sequence). The CDR3 is made up of 15 amino acids. This CDR3 is CATSRDLGGNSPLHF. The CDR3, as DNA: TGTGCCACCAGCAGAGATCTAGGGGGTAATTCACCCCTCCACTTT.

The rearrangement links TRBV14 to TRBJ2-7; possibly TRBD1 for D (6 bases). Trimming stripped 1 base from V and 4 bases from J, with 14 bases between. Germline-derived CDR1 and CDR2 are SGHDN and FVKESK. This CDR3 region has 15 residues. DNA for the CDR3: TGTGCCAGCAGCCAAGCCCCTGGACAGCCATACGAGCAGTACTTC. It specifies CASSQAPGQPYEQYF.

The V gene is TRBV5-6, the J gene TRBJ1-5; D uncertain. The CDR3 extends over 15 amino acids. Germline lookup yields CDR1 SGHDT and CDR2 YYEEEE. V was trimmed by 0 bases and J by 3 bases, leaving 10 bases between them. The CDR3 DNA is TGTGCCAGCAGCTTGGGCAGTTTCCACAATCAGCCCCAGCATTTT. Translated, it gives CASSLGSFHNQPQHF.

The rearrangement joins TRBV6-5 to TRBJ1-1; D remains unclear. Per germline, CDR1 MNHEY and CDR2 SVGAGI. The CDR3 is made up of 12 amino acids. With 7 bases removed from V and 0 bases from J, the gap between germline ends came to 6 bases. In nucleotides, the CDR3 is TGTGCCAGCAAGGAGCTGAACACTGAAGCTTTCTTT. Translated, it gives CASKELNTEAFF.

The J gene is TRBJ1-4, the V gene TRBV28, with D possibly matching TRBD1 (5 bases). The ends were cut back, 5 bases at V and 8 bases at J, with 9 bases in the middle. Germline V lookup: CDR1 MDHEN, CDR2 SYDVKM. The CDR3 runs to 12 residues. The CDR3 sequence is CASSRGGEKLFF. The CDR3 coding sequence is TGTGCCAGCAGTAGGGGAGGAGAAAAACTGTTTTTT.

V gene TRBV11-3 combines with J gene TRBJ2-3; D perhaps matches TRBD2 (6 bases). V shed 0 bases and J shed 2 bases, with 9 bases lying between them. Germline V gene sequence: CDR1 SGHNT, CDR2 YENEEA. The CDR3 extends over 15 amino acids. The chain's CDR3 is CASSLDGGATDTQYF. Here the CDR3 DNA reads TGTGCCAGCAGCTTAGACGGCGGGGCCACAGATACGCAGTATTTT. Supplemented by reference TRBV11-3 and TRBJ2-3, the full variable domain reads EAGVVQSPRYKIIEKKQPVAFWCNPISGHNTLYWYLQNLGQGPELLIRYENEEAVDDSQLPKDRFSAERLKGVDSTLKIQPAELGDSAVYLCASSLDGGATDTQYFGPGTRLTVL.

This chain uses TRBV25-1 with TRBJ1-1; D is unresolved. Germline values: CDR1 MGHDK, CDR2 SYGVNS. The CDR3 is 15 amino acids. Trimming took 4 bases from V and 3 from J, leaving 15 bases between them. The CDR3 protein is CASSGRLGAYTEAFF. As DNA, the CDR3 is TGTGCCAGCAGTGGTCGACTGGGTGCGTACACTGAAGCTTTCTTT. The entire variable domain, with the rest obtained from reference TRBV25-1 and TRBJ1-1, is as follows: EADIYQTPRYLVIGTGKKITLECSQTMGHDKMYWYQQDPGMELHLIHYSYGVNSTEKGDLSSESTVSRIRTEHFPLTLESARPSHTSQYLCASSGRLGAYTEAFFGQGTRLTVV.

The chain combines TRBV19 with TRBJ2-1; 7 nucleotides line up with TRBD2. CDR1 is LNHDA and CDR2 is SQIVND in the germline V gene (reference sequence). V gave up 2 bases and J gave up 10 bases; unmatched junction bases: 8. The length of the CDR3 is 14 residues. CDR3 in DNA: TGTGCCAGTAGTATATGGGCGGGAGCAGGGGAGCAGTTCTTC. It encodes CASSIWAGAGEQFF. The full variable domain, in which reference TRBV19 and TRBJ2-1 provide the parts outside the CDR3, is DGGITQSPKYLFRKEGQNVTLSCEQNLNHDAMYWYRQDPGQGLRLIYYSQIVNDFQKGDIAEGYSVSREKKESFPLTVTSAQKNPTAFYLCASSIWAGAGEQFFGPGTRLTVL.

This sequence joins TRBV11-2 and TRBJ2-1; 7 bases agree with TRBD1. Germline CDR1 is SGHAT and CDR2 is FQNNGV. This CDR3 contains 16 residues. Trimming at V came to 4 bases and at J to 2 bases, leaving 8 bases not matched to a gene. The CDR3 is CASSSNRGRTYNEQFF. Written as DNA, the CDR3 is TGTGCCAGCAGCTCCAACAGGGGACGGACCTACAATGAGCAGTTCTTC. Combining the CDR3 with reference TRBV11-2 and TRBJ2-1 gives the whole variable domain EAGVAQSPRYKIIEKRQSVAFWCNPISGHATLYWYQQILGQGPKLLIQFQNNGVVDDSQLPKDRFSAERLKGVDSTLKIQPAKLEDSAVYLCASSSNRGRTYNEQFFGPGTRLTVL.

The rearrangement joins TRBV7-3 to TRBJ2-2, with TRBD2 as a possible D gene (5 bases). Looked up from germline, CDR1 is SGHTA and CDR2 is FQGTGA. CDR3 length: 15 residues. V lost 7 bases and J 4 bases, leaving 16 bases between the germline ends. CDR3 residues: CASNSPGGLTGELFF. The CDR3 region has the DNA TGTGCCAGCAACTCACCTGGCGGGCTCACCGGGGAGCTGTTTTTT.

V and J are TRBV18 and TRBJ1-1; D remains unclear. The CDR3 sequence is 17 residues long. V lost 8 bases, J lost 0 bases, and 22 bases lay in between. Germline V gene data show CDR1 as KGHSH and CDR2 as LQKENI. The CDR3 loop reads CASRTGAPQKVNTEAFF. The CDR3 DNA is TGTGCCAGCCGAACGGGAGCACCTCAAAAGGTGAACACTGAAGCTTTCTTT.

In this sample, this clone turned up once. This chain links TRBV28 with TRBJ2-3, with D unclear. The V end lost 2 bases, the J end lost 3 bases, and 9 bases lay between the germline ends. Per germline, CDR1 MDHEN and CDR2 SYDVKM. This CDR3 comprises 14 residues. CDR3 sequence (DNA): TGTGCCAGCAGTTTAACAACCGGGACAGATACGCAGTATTTT. It is translated as CASSLTTGTDTQYF.